This record covers a single T cell receptor beta chain. The source of the sample is a study of T cell changes during pregnancy in multiple sclerosis. Libraries were prepared by immunoSEQ multiplex PCR; TCRdb keeps only in-frame clonotypes and omits some of them. The table records 70,000 to 75,000 clones, less than 90% of them present only once. The sequencing here drew on peripheral blood, taken before pregnancy. This clonotype was sampled from a female donor with multiple sclerosis, enrolled in a pregnancy study.

CDR3: CSTREGMIHEQYF. CDR3 in DNA: TGCAGCACAAGGGAGGGGATGATCCACGAGCAGTACTTC. The rearrangement links TRBV29-1 to TRBJ2-7, with 7 bases matching TRBD2. The CDR3 has 13 residues. Trimming took 8 bases from V and 5 from J; bases not matched to a gene: 12. Germline CDR1 and CDR2: SQVTM and ANQGSEA.